This TCR beta chain derives from a study of identical twins. In the case of this clonotype: Its antigen is currently unknown.

Using its own MiXCR run on the 5' RACE reads, TCRdb lists one record per CDR3 protein. The profile shows hundreds of thousands of distinct CDR3 sequences, roughly 6% of them singletons. Trimming removed 3 bases from V and 2 bases from J, with 11 bases in between. CDR3 size: 14 residues. Germline-derived CDR1 and CDR2 are KGHSH and LQKENI. The study, taken as a whole, reports: The study found excess low generation probability among twin-shared out-of-frame alpha sequences. Beta clonotypes that were abundant in cord blood contained fewer insertions, a pattern absent from memory repertoires. Diverse VJ usage suggested most zero-insertion clonotypes were not invariant T cells.

The rearrangement joins TRBV18 to TRBJ2-7; D is unresolved. The origin of this receptor is a man younger than 35 in good health. The source material was naive T cells sorted from blood. The CDR3 nucleotides read TGTGCCAGCTCACCCCGAGACGGAGCCTACGAGCAGTACTTC. It is translated as CASSPRDGAYEQYF.